The 8 T cell receptor beta chains presented below share a single source sample, sequenced in a study of vaccination effects on CD4 cells after COVID-19. Their cognate antigens are unknown. Within the ViraFEST assay, antigen-specific CD4+ T cells underwent expansion with viral peptide pools prior to sequencing. Culture proceeded for 9 to 11 days, and CD4+ T cells were then isolated. The vaccine recipients had no prior SARS-CoV-2 infection, with negative nucleocapsid antibodies. TCRdb's copy holds only in-frame clones and misses some; the assay was immunoSEQ multiplex PCR. The sample shows around 68,000 clones, 80% of them seen only once. The sequencing used CD4+ T cells from PBMCs cultured with SARS-CoV-2 spike peptides, collected before COVID-19 vaccination. These receptors all come from a human donor who received a COVID-19 vaccine.

The genes are TRBV2 and TRBJ1-1; D remains ambiguous. The CDR3 runs 12 residues. CDR1 is SNHLY, CDR2 FYNNEI, per germline. V lost 4 bases and J lost 3, with 6 bases in between. The CDR3 spells CASSAGDTEAFF. The DNA for the CDR3 is TGTGCCAGCAGTGCCGGGGACACTGAAGCTTTCTTT.

The chain combines TRBV5-4 with TRBJ2-2; no clear D gene. The germline V gene encodes CDR1 SGHNT and CDR2 YYREEE (reference sequence). The CDR3 consists of 15 residues. V was clipped by 0 bases and J by 0 bases, with 6 bases between them. Here the CDR3 reads CASSLGLTNTGELFF. As DNA, the CDR3 is TGTGCCAGCAGCTTGGGACTTACGAACACCGGGGAGCTGTTTTTT.

The CDR3 DNA is TGCGCCAGCAGTTATACTAGAAGCGGGGGGCACTGCGAGCAGTACGTC. Translating it yields CASSYTRSGGHCEQYV. The chain has TRBV5-1 and TRBJ2-7, with TRBD2 matching 9 bases. CDR3 length equals 16 residues. Germline lookup yields CDR1 SGHRS and CDR2 YFSETQ. With V trimmed by 5 bases and J by 6 bases, 15 bases remained unmatched.

The rearrangement joins TRBV9 to TRBJ1-4, with D possibly being TRBD1 (5 bases). This CDR3 contains 13 residues. The germline CDR1 and CDR2 sequences are SGDLS and YYNGEE. Trimming removed 0 bases at V and 11 bases at J, with 11 bases between. The DNA of the CDR3 is TGTGCCAGCAGCGTAGGTCCAGGGTGGAAACTGTTTTTT. Residues: CASSVGPGWKLFF.

The V gene is TRBV6-4, the J gene TRBJ2-7; perhaps TRBD1 as D (5 bases). Between the trimmed V and J ends, which lost 10 bases and 0 bases, there was a span of 13 bases. This CDR3 contains 13 residues. Germline-derived CDR1 and CDR2 are MRHNA and SNTAGT. In DNA form, the CDR3 reads TGTGCCAAAGGACACCTGAGCTCCTACGAGCAGTACGTC. As protein: CAKGHLSSYEQYV.

The sample holds a few counts of this clone. The chain combines TRBV20-1 with TRBJ2-1, with D unresolved. V lost 3 bases and J 6 bases, leaving 21 bases between the germline ends. The CDR3 has 16 amino acids. Per germline, CDR1 DFQATT and CDR2 SNEGSKA (reference sequence). CDR3 nucleotide sequence: TGCAGTGCTAGTCCTACCGGGTCCTCGATCTTCAATGAGCAGTTCTTC. Translated, it gives CSASPTGSSIFNEQFF.

V and J are TRBV19 and TRBJ1-5, with D tentatively TRBD1 (6 bases). Germline V gives CDR1 LNHDA, CDR2 SQIVND (reference sequence). V gave up 3 bases and J gave up 7 bases, with 13 bases separating them. The CDR3 sequence is 14 residues long. CDR3 sequence (DNA): TGTGCCAGTAGTATCTCAGGGGCACGGCAGCCCCAGCATTTT. Encoded protein: CASSISGARQPQHF. Supplemented by reference TRBV19 and TRBJ1-5, the full variable domain reads DGGITQSPKYLFRKEGQNVTLSCEQNLNHDAMYWYRQDPGQGLRLIYYSQIVNDFQKGDIAEGYSVSREKKESFPLTVTSAQKNPTAFYLCASSISGARQPQHFGDGTRLSIL.

The V and J genes are TRBV6-5 and TRBJ2-7; 9 nucleotides align to TRBD1. CDR3 size: 13 residues. The trim removed 6 bases at V and 6 bases at J, leaving 6 bases unmatched. CDR1 and CDR2 from the germline V gene are MNHEY and SVGAGI. The CDR3 spells CASSRQGEFEQYV. The CDR3 DNA follows: TGTGCCAGCAGCCGACAGGGGGAGTTCGAGCAGTACGTC.